This T cell receptor (beta chain) was captured in a study of graft-versus-host responses after intestinal transplantation. Study overall: Multivisceral, liver-intestinal, or isolated intestinal grafts went to recipients.

Method: immunoSEQ multiplex PCR; TCRdb's copy keeps in-frame clones and lacks some. This repertoire shows around 84,000 clones, roughly four fifths found once; its top ten account for about 18%. Turning to this clone: Its antigen is not known.

V was pared by 2 bases and J by 5 bases, with 4 bases between. The V gene's germline CDR1 is SGHRS and CDR2 YFSETQ. The CDR3 extends over 11 amino acids. Notes on the study in general: Recipient bone marrow held GvH clones, some seen earlier in ileum or blood. Researchers found peak circulating GvH clone levels linked to early post-transplant HvG declines.

Sequences were derived from unstimulated CD8+ T cells sorted from spleen or lymph node cells, sampled before intestinal transplant. V usage is TRBV5-1 and J usage is TRBJ2-5; no reliable D call. The clonotype was recovered from a human donor who received an intestinal transplant. The CDR3 DNA follows: TGCGCCAGCAGCTTTAGGGAGACCCAGTACTTC. Translating it yields CASSFRETQYF.